This paragraph reports one T cell receptor beta chain. This entry is derived from a study of shared clonotypes between healthy human individuals. Study in general: Three CD4 naive, three CD4 memory, two CD8 naive and one CD8 memory plate were used per donor.

The data were produced by immunoSEQ multiplex PCR, yet TCRdb's version contains in-frame clones alone and is incomplete. The sample lists over 950,000 clones, approximately 80% occurring once. The sequencing sample was made of memory CD4+ T cells from PBMCs. The subset: CD45RA-negative fraction. The clonotype comes from a man aged 18-30 years in good health. Some clones in this sample may be carry-over from other donors' samples.

CDR3 DNA sequence: TGTGCCAGTAGGTCGAGGAGCCCTCTGGACGCTTTCTTT. It yields the protein CASRSRSPLDAFF. The chain couples TRBV19 to TRBJ1-1; D gene uncertain. The ends were cut back, 6 bases at V and 11 bases at J, with 19 bases in the middle. The CDR3 covers 13 residues. Looked up from germline, CDR1 is LNHDA and CDR2 is SQIVND (reference sequence).